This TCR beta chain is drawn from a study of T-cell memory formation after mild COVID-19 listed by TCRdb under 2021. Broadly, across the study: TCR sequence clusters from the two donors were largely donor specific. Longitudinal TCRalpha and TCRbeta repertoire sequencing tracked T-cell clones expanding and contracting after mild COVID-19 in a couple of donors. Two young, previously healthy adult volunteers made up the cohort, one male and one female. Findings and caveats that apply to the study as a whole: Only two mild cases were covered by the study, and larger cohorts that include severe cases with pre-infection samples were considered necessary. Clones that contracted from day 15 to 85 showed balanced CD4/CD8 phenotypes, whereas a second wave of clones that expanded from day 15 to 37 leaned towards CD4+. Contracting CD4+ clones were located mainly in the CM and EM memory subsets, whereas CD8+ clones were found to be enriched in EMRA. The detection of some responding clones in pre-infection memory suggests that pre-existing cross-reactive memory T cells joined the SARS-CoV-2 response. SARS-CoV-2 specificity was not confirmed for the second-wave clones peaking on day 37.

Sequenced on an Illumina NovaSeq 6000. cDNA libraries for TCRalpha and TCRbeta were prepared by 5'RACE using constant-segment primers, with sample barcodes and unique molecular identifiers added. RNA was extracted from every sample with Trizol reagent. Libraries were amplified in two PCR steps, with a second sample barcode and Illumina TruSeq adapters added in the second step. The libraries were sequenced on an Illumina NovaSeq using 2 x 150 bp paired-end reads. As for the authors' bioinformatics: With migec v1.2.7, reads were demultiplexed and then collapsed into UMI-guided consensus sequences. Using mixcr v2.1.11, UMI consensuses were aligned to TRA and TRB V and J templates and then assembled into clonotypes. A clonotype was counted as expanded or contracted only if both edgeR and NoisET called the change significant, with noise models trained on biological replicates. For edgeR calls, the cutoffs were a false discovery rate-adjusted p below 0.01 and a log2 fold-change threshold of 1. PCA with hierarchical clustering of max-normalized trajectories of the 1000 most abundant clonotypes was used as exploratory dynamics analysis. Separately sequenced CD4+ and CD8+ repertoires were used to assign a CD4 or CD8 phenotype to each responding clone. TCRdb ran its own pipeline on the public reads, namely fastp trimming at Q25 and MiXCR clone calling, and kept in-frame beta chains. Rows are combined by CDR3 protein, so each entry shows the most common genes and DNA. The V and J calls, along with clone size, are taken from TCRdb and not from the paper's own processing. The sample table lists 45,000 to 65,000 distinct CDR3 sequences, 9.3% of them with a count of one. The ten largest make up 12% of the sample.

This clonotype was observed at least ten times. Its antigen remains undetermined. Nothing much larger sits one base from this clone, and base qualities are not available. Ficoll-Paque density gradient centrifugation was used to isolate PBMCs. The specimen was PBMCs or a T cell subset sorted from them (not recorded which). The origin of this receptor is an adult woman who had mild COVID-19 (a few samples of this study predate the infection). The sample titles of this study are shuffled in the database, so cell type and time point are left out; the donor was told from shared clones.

The CDR3 protein is CASSPRLAGDEQYF. The nucleotides are TGTGCCAGCAGTCCTCGACTAGCGGGAGACGAGCAGTACTTC. The V and J segments used are TRBV12-3 or TRBV12-4 and TRBJ2-7, with 12 middle bases fitting TRBD2. The V end gives up 5 bases and the J end 5 bases, leaving 4 bases in the junction not matched to a gene. From its cysteine to its phenylalanine, the CDR3 spans 14 amino acids. Left in the record is the CDR3 DNA by itself, 42 bases read in frame from the first base.